This T cell receptor beta chain was captured in a study of blood T cell repertoires in COVID-19. Measured with immunoSEQ multiplex PCR; TCRdb has only the in-frame clones, and not every one. The table records around 230,000 clones, roughly four fifths of them present only once. This CDR3 region has 15 residues. Germline V gives CDR1 SEHNR, CDR2 FQNEAQ (reference sequence). J was trimmed by 5 bases and V by 0 bases; bases with no gene match: 4. This clone showed up just a few times. This clonotype was obtained from a woman in her sixties or seventies with active or convalescent COVID-19. The chain combines TRBV7-9 with TRBJ1-1, with 9 bases that match TRBD1. Sequenced sample: peripheral blood. This CDR3 reads CASSLAGTGWTEAFF. The DNA of the CDR3 is TGTGCCAGCAGCTTAGCAGGGACAGGGTGGACTGAAGCTTTCTTT. Variable domain in full (rest from reference TRBV7-9 and TRBJ1-1): DTGVSQNPRHKITKRGQNVTFRCDPISEHNRLYWYRQTLGQGPEFLTYFQNEAQLEKSRLLSDRFSAERPKGSFSTLEIQRTEQGDSAMYLCASSLAGTGWTEAFFGQGTRLTVV.